This TCR beta chain came from a study of CXCR3-negative and CXCR3-positive naive CD8 T cells. The study's findings and limits: The TRBV-TRBJ usage of naive CXCR3-negative and CXCR3-positive cells was similar, but that of memory cells differed. Comparison of naive subsets found surface CD5 to be comparable, and TCR strength was inferred on the basis of TRB CDR3 properties. CXCR3 expression partially decreased after cryopreservation; most assays used fresh PBMCs.

As to this clonotype: Antigen: not known.

The CDR3 loop spans 15 amino acids. CDR1 and CDR2 from the germline V gene are DFQATT and SNEGSKA (reference sequence). UMI labels and 5' RACE were used to prepare the TRB cDNA libraries. Reprocessing the 5' RACE reads, TCRdb reports a single entry for every CDR3 protein and omits DNA. The sample totals tens of thousands of distinct CDR3 sequences. The source is a human donor in good health. Some clones in this sample may be carry-over from other donors' samples. Sequenced input: memory CD8+ T cells from blood. The rearrangement uses TRBV20-1 and TRBJ2-7; TCRdb lists TRBD1, though no DNA is available to test this call. CDR3 sequence: CSARDPLGQPYEQYF.